The T cell receptor beta chain described here comes from a study of cytomegalovirus exposure and HLA in healthy donors. Regarding the study as a whole: Previously analyzed data showed that most TCR beta V segments were productive at a frequency of about 87% or about 30%. Rarity held for most TCR sequences, but there were some public TCRs that occurred in many donors.

Researchers ran the PCR with 60 Vbeta and 13 Jbeta primers. Libraries were prepared by immunoSEQ multiplex PCR; TCRdb keeps only in-frame clonotypes and omits some of them. The table has around 130,000 clones, around 86% seen once. The V gene's germline CDR1 is SGHTA and CDR2 FQGNSA. Trimming stripped 7 bases from V and 10 bases from J, with 17 bases between. The CDR3 has 14 residues. Concerning this clone itself: Its antigen is unidentified.

Sequencing was performed on PBMCs. The TCR sequence derives from a man aged 18 to 35 in good health and CMV-seronegative. This rearrangement joins TRBV7-2 to TRBJ1-6, with a possible D match to TRBD1 (6 bases). The CDR3 region is CASNRDGKGSPLHF. DNA for the CDR3: TGTGCCAGCAACAGGGATGGGAAAGGGTCACCCCTCCACTTT.